Given below is one T cell receptor beta chain in context. The sample belongs to a study of cytomegalovirus exposure and HLA in healthy donors. The PCR contained 60 Vbeta and 13 Jbeta primers. The assay was immunoSEQ multiplex PCR, and TCRdb's table has in-frame clones only and misses some. The table records about 160,000 clones, roughly 79% of them present only once. Material: PBMCs. The receptor was derived from a woman between 40 and 55 years old in good health and CMV-seropositive.

As DNA, the CDR3 is TGTGCCAGTAGTATGTCCGTCCGACAGGGTCAGCGAGAGACCCAGTACTTC. It yields the protein CASSMSVRQGQRETQYF. V is TRBV19 and J is TRBJ2-5; 7 bases are a match to TRBD1. This CDR3 region has 17 residues. J was trimmed by 4 bases and V by 3 bases; bases with no gene match: 14. CDR1 and CDR2 from the germline V gene are LNHDA and SQIVND (reference sequence).